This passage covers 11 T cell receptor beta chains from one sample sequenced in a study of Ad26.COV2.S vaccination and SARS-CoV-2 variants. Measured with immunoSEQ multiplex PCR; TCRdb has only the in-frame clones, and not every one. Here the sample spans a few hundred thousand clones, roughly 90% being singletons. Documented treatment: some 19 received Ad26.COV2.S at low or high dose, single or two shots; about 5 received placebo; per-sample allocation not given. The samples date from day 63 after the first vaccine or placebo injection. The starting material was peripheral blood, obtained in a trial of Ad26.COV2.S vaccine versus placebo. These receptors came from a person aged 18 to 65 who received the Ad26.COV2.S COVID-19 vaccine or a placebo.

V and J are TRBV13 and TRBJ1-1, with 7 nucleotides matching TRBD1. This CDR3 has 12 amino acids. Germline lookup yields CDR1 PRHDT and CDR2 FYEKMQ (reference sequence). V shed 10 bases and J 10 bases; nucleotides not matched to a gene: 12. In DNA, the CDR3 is TGTGCCACCGAAGAGACAGGGCCGCCAGCTTTCTTT. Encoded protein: CATEETGPPAFF.

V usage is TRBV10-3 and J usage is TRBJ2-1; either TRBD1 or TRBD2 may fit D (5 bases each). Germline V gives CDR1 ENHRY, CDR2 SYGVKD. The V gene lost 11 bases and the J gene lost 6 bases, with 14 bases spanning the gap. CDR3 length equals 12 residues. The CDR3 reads CASEGYVNEQFF. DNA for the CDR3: TGTGCCTCTGAGGGGTATGTCAATGAGCAGTTCTTC.

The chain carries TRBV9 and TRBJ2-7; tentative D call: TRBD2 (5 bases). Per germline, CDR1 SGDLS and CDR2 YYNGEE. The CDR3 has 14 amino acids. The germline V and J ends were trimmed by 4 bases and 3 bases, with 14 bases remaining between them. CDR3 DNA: TGTGCCAGCAGCCCCGGGAACGGGGACTACGAGCAGTACTTC. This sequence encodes CASSPGNGDYEQYF.

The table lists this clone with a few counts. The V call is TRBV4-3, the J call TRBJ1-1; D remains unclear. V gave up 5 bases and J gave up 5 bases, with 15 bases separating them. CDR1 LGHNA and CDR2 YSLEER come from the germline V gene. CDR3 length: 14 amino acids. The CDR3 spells CASSSTNLGTEAFF. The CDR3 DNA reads TGCGCCAGCAGCTCGACGAACCTTGGGACTGAAGCTTTCTTT.

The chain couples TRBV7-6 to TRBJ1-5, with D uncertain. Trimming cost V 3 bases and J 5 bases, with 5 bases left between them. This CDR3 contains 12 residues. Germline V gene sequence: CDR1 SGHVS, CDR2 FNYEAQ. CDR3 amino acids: CASSFPDQPQHF. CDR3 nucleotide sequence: TGTGCCAGCAGCTTCCCTGATCAGCCCCAGCATTTT.

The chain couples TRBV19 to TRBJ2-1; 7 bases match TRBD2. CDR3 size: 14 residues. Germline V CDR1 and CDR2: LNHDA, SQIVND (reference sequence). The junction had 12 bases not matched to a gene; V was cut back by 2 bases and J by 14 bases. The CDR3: CASSILASGPSEFF. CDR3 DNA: TGTGCCAGTAGTATACTAGCTAGCGGACCATCGGAGTTCTTC.

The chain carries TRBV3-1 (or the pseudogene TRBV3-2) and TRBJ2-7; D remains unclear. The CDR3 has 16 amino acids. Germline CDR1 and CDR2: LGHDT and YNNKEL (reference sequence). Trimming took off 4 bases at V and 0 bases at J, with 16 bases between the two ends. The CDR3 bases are TGTGCCAGCAGCCCCGACCCGATGATGAGCTCCTACGAGCAGTACTTC. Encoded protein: CASSPDPMMSSYEQYF.

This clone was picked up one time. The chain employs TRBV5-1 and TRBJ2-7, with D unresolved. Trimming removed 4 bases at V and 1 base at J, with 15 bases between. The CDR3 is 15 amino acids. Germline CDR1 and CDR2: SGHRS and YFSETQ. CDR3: CASSPDPGRSYEQYF. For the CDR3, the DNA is TGCGCCAGCAGCCCGGACCCCGGGCGTTCCTACGAGCAGTACTTC.

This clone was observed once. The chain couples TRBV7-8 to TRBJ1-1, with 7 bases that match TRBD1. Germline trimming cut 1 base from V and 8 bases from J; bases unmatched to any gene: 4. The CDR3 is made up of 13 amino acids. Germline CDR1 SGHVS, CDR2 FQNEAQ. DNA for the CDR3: TGTGCCAGCAGCTTAGACAGGGGTCGAGAAGCTTTCTTT. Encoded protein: CASSLDRGREAFF.

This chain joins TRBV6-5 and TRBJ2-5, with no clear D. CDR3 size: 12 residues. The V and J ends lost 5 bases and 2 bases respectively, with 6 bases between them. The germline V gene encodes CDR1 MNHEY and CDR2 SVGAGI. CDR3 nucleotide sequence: TGTGCCAGCAGTCCGGATCAAGAGACCCAGTACTTC. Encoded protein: CASSPDQETQYF.

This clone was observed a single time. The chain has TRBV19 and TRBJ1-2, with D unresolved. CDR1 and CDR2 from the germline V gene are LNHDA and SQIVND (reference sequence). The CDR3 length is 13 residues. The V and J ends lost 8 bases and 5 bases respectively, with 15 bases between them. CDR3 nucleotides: TGTGCCAGTTCACCGGTCCCCGCTTATGGCTACACCTTC. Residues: CASSPVPAYGYTF. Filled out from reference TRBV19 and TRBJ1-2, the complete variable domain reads DGGITQSPKYLFRKEGQNVTLSCEQNLNHDAMYWYRQDPGQGLRLIYYSQIVNDFQKGDIAEGYSVSREKKESFPLTVTSAQKNPTAFYLCASSPVPAYGYTFGSGTRLTVV.